This TCR beta chain was found in a study of regulatory T cells in long-lasting Graves disease. Findings and limits, study-wide: New patients shared 970 or so public clonotypes, and persistent patients shared more, with 2,741. TRBV28, TRBJ1-2 and TRBJ2-5 emerged as the favored segments in persistent disease.

Time point meaning: newly diagnosed GD, antithyroid drugs for less than 3 months. TCR sequences were obtained from RNA taken from PBMCs. CDR1 is SGHAT, CDR2 FQNNGV, per germline. This CDR3 has 20 residues. Libraries of TCR beta came from iRepertoire HTBI primers plus Arm-PCR of CDR3 regions. TCRdb re-analysed the multiplex PCR reads in MiXCR, keeping a single row per CDR3 protein. The repertoire includes about 500,000 distinct CDR3 sequences, roughly 16% of them detected once, and 10% to 15% sits in the top ten. Concerning this clonotype: What it binds is not known. The junction departs from germline at one end; a sequencing error may be responsible.

This sample was shared with a second study, whose subject was T cells in Graves' hyperthyroidism and ophthalmopathy. That work adds: The HTBI primer set was used in a first-round RT-PCR of the TCR CDR3.

The V and J genes are TRBV11-2 and TRBJ2-1, with 7 bases that match TRBD2. The sequences come from peripheral blood mononuclear cells (PBMCs), collected at new diagnosis, from a patient treated with antithyroid drugs. The clonotype originates from a man aged 35 to 55 with Graves disease. The CDR3 loop reads CAGSRLFSGLVGSSYNEQFF. The DNA of the CDR3 is TGTGCCGGCAGCCGCCTCTTTAGCGGGCTAGTAGGGAGCTCCTACAATGAGCAGTTCTTC.